Reported below is one T cell receptor (beta chain). Its target is unknown. These data originate in a study of T cells in localized non-small cell lung cancer. Study conclusions and caveats: Appearance in adjacent lung was seen for a median approximately 59 of the top 100 tumor clones. An association was observed between higher blood T cell density and longer overall survival. Investigators sequenced only a single tumor region, leaving heterogeneity possible.

Sequencing was performed with immunoSEQ multiplex PCR; in TCRdb, only in-frame clones are kept and a portion is missing. The sample lists around 15,000 clones; around 83% were seen once. The trim removed 1 base at V and 6 bases at J, leaving 5 bases unmatched. CDR1 and CDR2 (germline): SGDLS, YYNGEE. The CDR3 length is 15 residues. The specimen was peripheral blood, collected before any cancer treatment. V usage is TRBV9 and J usage is TRBJ2-1; 9 nucleotides align to TRBD2. The TCR sequence derives from a woman aged 35 to 70 with stage I lung adenocarcinoma. This chain's CDR3 is CASSVRSGGTNEQFF. CDR3 DNA: TGTGCCAGCAGCGTAAGGAGCGGGGGGACCAATGAGCAGTTCTTC.